Included here is one T cell receptor beta chain sequence, with context. What it binds is unknown. J lost 4 bases, V lost 5 bases, and 3 bases had no gene match. CDR3 length: 13 amino acids. From germline, CDR1 is SGHVS and CDR2 FNYEAQ. This record comes from a study of T cell clonotyping in hematopoietic cell transplantation. Study overall: Recipients' pretransplant samples followed cytoreduction. General observations from the study: Higher Inverse Simpson Index values in graft donor and pretransplant recipient predicted broader posttransplant TCR diversity. Few recipient clonotypes overlapped donors; over 97% were de novo at given depth. After transplant, recipient diversity fell while pathologically expanded clonotypes grew through day 180.

Time point reported: recipient sample about 28 days before transplant, after cytoreduction. Data came from immunoSEQ multiplex PCR; TCRdb stores just in-frame clones and leaves some out. The table records 20,000 to 25,000 clones, roughly 90% of them present only once. The chain couples TRBV7-6 to TRBJ2-5; TRBD2 matches at 8 bases. Material: peripheral blood mononuclear cells, obtained before stem cell transplant. The receptor comes from a man between 18 and 35 years old with biphenotypic leukemia. Some clones in this sample may be carry-over from other donors' samples. CDR3 DNA sequence: TGTGCCAGCAGCCCACGGGGGGGAGAGACCCAGTACTTC. Translation: CASSPRGGETQYF.